The clone carrying this T cell receptor beta chain was detected only once. Trimming stripped 4 bases from V and 5 bases from J, with 10 bases between. Germline V gives CDR1 SGHRS, CDR2 YFSETQ. The CDR3 length is 13 residues. The sample comes from a study of cytomegalovirus exposure and HLA in healthy donors. The assay was immunoSEQ multiplex PCR, and TCRdb's table has in-frame clones only and misses some. The sample includes approximately 90,000 clones, 96% of them seen just once. Sample: PBMCs. This sequence originates from a man younger than 30 in good health and CMV-seronegative. This sequence joins TRBV5-1 and TRBJ2-1; tentatively, D is TRBD1 (6 bases). The CDR3 protein is CASSLWTDNEQFF. CDR3 sequence (DNA): TGCGCCAGCAGCCTCTGGACAGACAATGAGCAGTTCTTC. The entire variable domain, with the rest obtained from reference TRBV5-1 and TRBJ2-1, is as follows: KAGVTQTPRYLIKTRGQQVTLSCSPISGHRSVSWYQQTPGQGLQFLFEYFSETQRNKGNFPGRFSGRQFSNSRSEMNVSTLELGDSALYLCASSLWTDNEQFFGPGTRLTVL.